A single sample is the source of the 11 T cell receptor beta chains below, sequenced in a study of blood T cell repertoires in COVID-19. Generated by immunoSEQ multiplex PCR, the TCRdb table keeps only in-frame clones and is missing some. Seen here are tens of thousands of clones, roughly four fifths observed once, and the top ten hold around 14%. What was sequenced was peripheral blood. The receptors shown here come from an elderly man with acute or convalescent COVID-19.

This clone appeared once. The chain links TRBV5-1 to TRBJ2-2, with 8 bases matching TRBD2. V was clipped by 4 bases and J by 6 bases; unmatched bases: 5. Per germline, CDR1 SGHRS and CDR2 YFSETQ. This CDR3 contains 14 residues. CDR3 sequence (DNA): TGCGCCAGCAGCACCGGACTAGCCTCCGGGGAGCTGTTTTTT. Translation: CASSTGLASGELFF.

V gene TRBV6-5 combines with J gene TRBJ2-1; 7 positions match TRBD2. The germline gives CDR1 MNHEY, CDR2 SVGAGI. Trimming took 6 bases from V and 2 from J; bases not matched to a gene: 4. This CDR3 is built from 14 residues. The CDR3 loop is CASRGGVPYNEQFF. The CDR3, as DNA: TGTGCCAGCAGGGGGGGGGTACCCTACAATGAGCAGTTCTTC.

The chain employs TRBV2 and TRBJ1-4, with TRBD1 matching 9 bases. The germline V gene has CDR1 SNHLY and CDR2 FYNNEI. V lost 6 bases, J lost 7 bases, and 0 bases stayed unmatched. This CDR3 contains 12 residues. The CDR3 here is CASRDRGEKLFF. The CDR3 DNA sequence: TGTGCCAGCAGGGACAGGGGTGAAAAACTGTTTTTT. The full variable domain, its missing parts supplied by reference TRBV2 and TRBJ1-4, is EPEVTQTPSHQVTQMGQEVILRCVPISNHLYFYWYRQILGQKVEFLVSFYNNEISEKSEIFDDQFSVERPDGSNFTLKIRSTKLEDSAMYFCASRDRGEKLFFGSGTQLSVL.

The J gene is TRBJ1-6, the V gene TRBV19, with D possibly TRBD1 on 6 matching bases. Trimming removed 4 bases from V and 10 bases from J, with 11 bases in between. CDR1 LNHDA and CDR2 SQIVND come from the germline V gene (reference sequence). There are 13 residues in the CDR3. The CDR3, as DNA: TGTGCCAGTAGTACCAGGGGTAAATCACCCCTCCACTTT. This translates into CASSTRGKSPLHF.

This sequence joins TRBV20-1 and TRBJ2-2; TRBD1 matches 9 bases. Germline V gives CDR1 DFQATT, CDR2 SNEGSKA (reference sequence). The CDR3 consists of 17 residues. Losses at the gene ends were 3 bases for V and 6 bases for J; bases not matched to a gene: 14. Here the CDR3 reads CSASGNYRGRSAGELFF. In nucleotides, the CDR3 is TGCAGTGCTAGTGGGAATTACAGGGGGCGGTCGGCCGGGGAGCTGTTTTTT.

This clone appeared a single time. The chain employs TRBV12-5 and TRBJ1-1, with TRBD1 matching over 7 bases. The germline CDR1 and CDR2 sequences are LGHNT and FRNRAP. V was clipped by 1 base and J by 7 bases; unmatched bases: 3. The CDR3 spans 13 residues. CDR3 DNA: TGTGCTAGTGGTTTGGACAGGGGATTTGAAGCTTTCTTT. Translating it yields CASGLDRGFEAFF.

CDR3 DNA sequence: TGTGCCAGCAGCCTAGTTCAGAATCAGCCCCAGCATTTT. It yields the protein CASSLVQNQPQHF. V is TRBV7-2 and J is TRBJ1-5; D call uncertain. The CDR3 has 13 residues. Trimming pared 5 bases from V and 4 bases from J, leaving 9 bases between. CDR1 is SGHTA and CDR2 is FQGNSA in the germline V gene.

V usage is TRBV6-5 and J usage is TRBJ2-7; TRBD2 aligns across 9 bases. V was pared by 5 bases and J by 6 bases, with 11 bases of the junction left unmatched. The CDR3 has 15 amino acids. The V gene's germline CDR1 is MNHEY and CDR2 SVGAGI. The CDR3 nucleotides are TGTGCCAGCAGTCGTAGCGGGGGTCTGATCTTCGAGCAGTACTTC. Its translation is CASSRSGGLIFEQYF.

This clone was recorded a few times. The gene calls are TRBV9 and TRBJ2-2, with a possible D match to TRBD1 (5 bases). This CDR3 spans 15 amino acids. The V end lost 2 bases, the J end lost 0 bases, and 8 bases lay between the germline ends. The germline gives CDR1 SGDLS, CDR2 YYNGEE. The CDR3 nucleotides read TGTGCCAGCAGCGTCCTGACAGCGAACACCGGGGAGCTGTTTTTT. Translating gives CASSVLTANTGELFF.

The CDR3 reads CASSSRGYGYTF. As DNA, the CDR3 is TGTGCCAGCAGCTCTAGAGGCTATGGCTACACCTTC. The chain joins TRBV11-2 to TRBJ1-2; D uncertain. Trimming left V 4 bases short and J 4 bases short, with 7 bases between. Germline V gene lookup returns CDR1 SGHAT and CDR2 FQNNGV. There are 12 residues in the CDR3.

About this clone itself: One junction end disagrees with the germline gene, perhaps due to a read error. The chain couples TRBV7-7 to TRBJ2-5; 9 nucleotides agree with TRBD2. The CDR3 runs 14 residues. Germline CDR1 SSHAT, CDR2 FNYEAQ (reference sequence). In DNA, the CDR3 is TGTGCTAGCAGCTTAGCGGGGGCCGGGGAGACCCAGTACTTC. It is translated as CASSLAGAGETQYF.